The clone carrying this T cell receptor beta chain was recorded at least ten times. As yet, its antigen is unknown. Germline is not matched at one junction end, which may reflect a read error. These data are taken from a study of blood T cells in healthy people across ages. Study conclusions and caveats: Both naive CD4+ cell counts and diversity were greater in long-lived donors than in aged donors. The authors considered diversity estimates from one million T cells to be underestimates.

The CDR3 length is 13 residues. CDR1 and CDR2 (germline): LGHDT, YNNKEL (reference sequence). The second PCR ran about 6 to 12 cycles with a sample-barcoded 5' primer and J-beta primers. TCRdb recomputed calls from the 5' RACE reads with MiXCR, one row per CDR3 protein. The sample lists fewer than 2,000,000 distinct CDR3 sequences; roughly 32% were seen once. The sequencing sample was made of blood. The receptor was derived from a woman aged 30 to 39 in good health. The rearrangement links TRBV3-1 to TRBJ2-3; the D is unclear. CDR3 loop: CASSQASTDTQYF. The CDR3 DNA follows: TGCGCCAGCAGCCAGGCCAGCACAGATACGCAGTATTTT.